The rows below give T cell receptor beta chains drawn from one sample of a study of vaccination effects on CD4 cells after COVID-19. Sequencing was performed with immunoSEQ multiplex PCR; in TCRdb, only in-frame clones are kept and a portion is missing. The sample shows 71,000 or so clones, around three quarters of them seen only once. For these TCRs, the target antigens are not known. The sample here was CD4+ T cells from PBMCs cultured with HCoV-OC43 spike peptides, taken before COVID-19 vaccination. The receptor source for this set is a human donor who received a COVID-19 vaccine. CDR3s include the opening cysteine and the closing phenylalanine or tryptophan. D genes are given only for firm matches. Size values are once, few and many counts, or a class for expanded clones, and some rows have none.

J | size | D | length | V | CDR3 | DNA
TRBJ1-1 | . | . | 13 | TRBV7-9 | CASSRSAGTKAFF | TGTGCCAGCAGCCGCAGCGCTGGGACAAAAGCTTTCTTT
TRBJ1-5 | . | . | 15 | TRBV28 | CASSLVGGWSQPQHF | TGTGCCAGCAGTTTAGTCGGGGGGTGGAGTCAGCCCCAGCATTTT
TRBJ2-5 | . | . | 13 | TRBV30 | CAWSVLQGETQYF | TGTGCCTGGAGTGTACTCCAGGGAGAGACCCAGTACTTC
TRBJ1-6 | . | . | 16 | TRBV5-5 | CASSLEFGLYNSPLHF | TGTGCCAGCAGCTTGGAATTCGGTCTTTATAATTCACCCCTCCACTTT
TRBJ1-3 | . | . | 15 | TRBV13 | CASSVMGGSGNTIYF | TGTGCCAGCAGCGTAATGGGGGGCTCTGGAAACACCATATATTTT
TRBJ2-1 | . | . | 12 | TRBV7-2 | CASSLRLGEQFF | TGTGCCAGCAGTCTCCGTCTGGGGGAGCAGTTCTTC
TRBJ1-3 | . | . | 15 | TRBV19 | CASSIGELAGNTIYF | TGTGCCAGTAGTATCGGCGAACTGGCTGGAAACACCATATATTTT
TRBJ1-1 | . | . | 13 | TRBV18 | CASSASGDTEAFF | TGTGCCAGCTCTGCCTCGGGGGACACTGAAGCTTTCTTT
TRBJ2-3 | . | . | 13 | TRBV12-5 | CASGVATPDTQYF | TGTGCTAGTGGGGTAGCGACTCCAGATACGCAGTATTTT
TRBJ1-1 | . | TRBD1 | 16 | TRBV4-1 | CASSQGRGLRNTEAFF | TGCGCCAGCAGCCAAGGAAGGGGGCTGCGGAACACTGAAGCTTTCTTT
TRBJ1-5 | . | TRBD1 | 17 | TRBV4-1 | CASSQARTGGSNQPQHF | TGCGCCAGCAGCCAAGCCCGGACAGGGGGTAGCAATCAGCCCCAGCATTTT
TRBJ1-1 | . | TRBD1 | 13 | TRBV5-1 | CATQQGLNTEAFF | TGCGCCACCCAACAGGGGTTAAACACTGAAGCTTTCTTT
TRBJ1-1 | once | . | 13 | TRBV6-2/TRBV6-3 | CASSYDRDTEAFF | TGTGCCAGCAGTTATGACAGAGACACTGAAGCTTTCTTT
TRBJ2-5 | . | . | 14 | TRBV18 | CASSPRRAWETQYF | TGTGCCAGCTCACCGAGACGGGCGTGGGAGACCCAGTACTTC
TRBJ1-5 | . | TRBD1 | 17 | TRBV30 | CAWSAATGQGINQPQHF | TGTGCCTGGAGTGCAGCAACGGGACAGGGGATCAATCAGCCCCAGCATTTT
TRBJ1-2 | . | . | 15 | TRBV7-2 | CASSFVEVGARGYTF | TGTGCCAGCAGCTTTGTTGAGGTTGGTGCTCGTGGCTACACCTTC
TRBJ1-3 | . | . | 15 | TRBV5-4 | CASSPDGGSGNTIYF | TGTGCCAGCAGCCCTGACGGAGGATCTGGAAACACCATATATTTT
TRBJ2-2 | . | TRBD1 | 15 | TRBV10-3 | CAIRGQGTNTGELFF | TGTGCCATCAGGGGACAGGGAACGAACACCGGGGAGCTGTTTTTT
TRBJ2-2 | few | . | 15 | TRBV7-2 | CASSLGRVRSGELFF | TGTGCCAGCAGCTTAGGCCGGGTGAGGAGCGGGGAGCTGTTTTTT
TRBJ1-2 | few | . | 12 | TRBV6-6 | CASSYSGEGYTF | TGTGCCAGCAGTTATTCAGGGGAGGGCTACACCTTC
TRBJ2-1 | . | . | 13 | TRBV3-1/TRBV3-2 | CASSSGLFYEQFF | TGTGCCAGCAGTTCGGGTCTTTTTTATGAGCAGTTCTTC
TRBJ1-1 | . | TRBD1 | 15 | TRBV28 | CASSPADRTNTEAFF | TGTGCCAGCAGCCCAGCGGACAGGACGAACACTGAAGCTTTCTTT
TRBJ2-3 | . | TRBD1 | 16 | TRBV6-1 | CASSERRTGTSDTQYF | TGTGCCAGCAGCGAACGAAGGACAGGGACATCAGATACGCAGTATTTT
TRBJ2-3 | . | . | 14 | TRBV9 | CASSEGVSTDTQYF | TGTGCCAGCAGCGAGGGGGTGAGCACAGATACGCAGTATTTT
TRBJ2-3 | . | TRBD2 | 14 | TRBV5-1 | CASSLSGSTDTQYF | TGCGCCAGCAGCCTTAGCGGGAGCACAGATACGCAGTATTTT
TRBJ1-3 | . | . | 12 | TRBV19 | CASPGRRNTIYF | TGTGCCAGCCCGGGGCGGAGAAACACCATATATTTT
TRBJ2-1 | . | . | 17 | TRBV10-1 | CASSESRRGNTNNEQFF | TGCGCCAGCAGTGAGTCCCGACGGGGGAATACGAACAATGAGCAGTTCTTC
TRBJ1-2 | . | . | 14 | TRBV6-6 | CASSYPSGGHGYTF | TGTGCCAGCAGTTACCCGTCGGGGGGACATGGCTACACCTTC
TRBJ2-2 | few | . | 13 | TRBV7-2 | CASSEQGLGELFF | TGTGCCAGCAGCGAACAGGGACTCGGGGAGCTGTTTTTT
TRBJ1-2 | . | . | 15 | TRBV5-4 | CASSFPGGADYGYTF | TGTGCCAGCAGTTTTCCCGGGGGGGCGGACTATGGCTACACCTTC
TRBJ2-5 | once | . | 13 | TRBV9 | CASSVGWQETQYF | TGTGCCAGCAGCGTGGGGTGGCAGGAGACCCAGTACTTC
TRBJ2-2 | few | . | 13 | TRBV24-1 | CATSITNTGELFF | TGTGCCACCAGTATAACGAACACCGGGGAGCTGTTTTTT